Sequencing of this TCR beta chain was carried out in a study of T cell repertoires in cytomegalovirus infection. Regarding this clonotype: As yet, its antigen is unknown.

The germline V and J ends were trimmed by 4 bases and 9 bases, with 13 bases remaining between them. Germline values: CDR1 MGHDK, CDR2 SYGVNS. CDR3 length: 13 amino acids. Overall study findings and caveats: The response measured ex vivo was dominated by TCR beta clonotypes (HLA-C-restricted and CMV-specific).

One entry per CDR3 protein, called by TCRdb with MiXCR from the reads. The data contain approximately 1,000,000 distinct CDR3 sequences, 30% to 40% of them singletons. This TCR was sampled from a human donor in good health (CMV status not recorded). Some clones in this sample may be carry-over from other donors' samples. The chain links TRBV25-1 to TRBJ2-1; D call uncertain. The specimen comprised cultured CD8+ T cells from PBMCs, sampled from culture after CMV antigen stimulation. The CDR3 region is CASSGYLGTEQFF. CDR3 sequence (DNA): TGTGCCAGCAGTGGATACCTAGGCACTGAGCAGTTCTTC.